Detailed here is one TCR beta chain. The CDR3 spans 16 residues. CDR1 and CDR2 (germline): LNHDA, SQIVND (reference sequence). V lost 1 base to trimming and J lost 0 bases, with 10 bases between them. Data came from immunoSEQ multiplex PCR; TCRdb stores just in-frame clones and leaves some out. The sample holds about 15,000 clones, 82% seen once. This record comes from a study of T cell clones after liver transplantation. This sequence joins TRBV19 and TRBJ2-1; D ambiguous. The clonotype originates from a human patient who received a liver transplant. Some T cells may be supplied by the graft donor. The source material was CD8+ T cells from blood, sampled around 44 months after liver transplant. CDR3 in DNA: TGTGCCAGTAGTATAGCCGTCTCGAGCTCCTACAATGAGCAGTTCTTC. Encoded protein: CASSIAVSSSYNEQFF.